This entry lists 12 T cell receptor beta chains sequenced from one sample in a study of Ad26.COV2.S vaccination and SARS-CoV-2 variants. The treatment: around 19 received Ad26.COV2.S at low or high dose, single or two shots; about 5 received placebo; per-sample allocation not given. Material that was analyzed had been drawn on day 63 after the first vaccine or placebo injection. Measured with immunoSEQ multiplex PCR; TCRdb has only the in-frame clones, and not every one. The table has some 480,000 clones, 70% to 90% seen once. The input for sequencing was peripheral blood, taken in a trial of Ad26.COV2.S vaccine versus placebo. The source is a person aged 18-65 years who received the Ad26.COV2.S COVID-19 vaccine or a placebo.

The chain links TRBV5-4 to TRBJ2-3, with 8 positions matching TRBD2. V shed 7 bases, J shed 4 bases, and the junction held 8 bases outside the gene matches. The V gene's germline CDR1 is SGHNT and CDR2 YYREEE (reference sequence). The CDR3 runs to 14 residues. CDR3 DNA: TGTGCCAGCTTTCTAGCGGGCCGGCCAGATACGCAGTATTTT. Translated, it gives CASFLAGRPDTQYF.

The V gene is TRBV29-1, the J gene TRBJ2-7; D uncertain. Trimming pared 7 bases from V and 7 bases from J, leaving 17 bases between. This CDR3 has 12 residues. Germline V gene data show CDR1 as SQVTM and CDR2 as ANQGSEA. The CDR3 nucleotides are TGCAGCGCTTGCGGAGCCCCCCAAGAGCAGTACTTC. It specifies CSACGAPQEQYF.

A single count supports this clone. V is TRBV10-2 and J is TRBJ2-3; tentatively, D is TRBD2 (6 bases). V lost 2 bases, J lost 2 bases, and 17 bases lay in between. Germline CDR1 reads WSHSY; CDR2 reads SAAADI. CDR3 length: 17 residues. DNA for the CDR3: TGCGCCAGCAGTGAGATAGGGCTAGCGACTTACACAGATACGCAGTATTTT. This gives the protein CASSEIGLATYTDTQYF.

This clone was counted once. This chain joins TRBV9 and TRBJ2-3; TRBD2 might be the D (5 bases). In germline, CDR1 is SGDLS, CDR2 YYNGEE. CDR3 size: 15 residues. V was trimmed by 7 bases and J by 1 base, leaving 16 bases between them. CDR3 amino acids: CASAPLNGGTDTQYF. The CDR3 DNA follows: TGTGCCAGCGCCCCCCTGAACGGGGGCACAGATACGCAGTATTTT.

The chain joins TRBV5-1 to TRBJ2-5, with 10 bases that match TRBD1. With V trimmed by 0 bases and J by 5 bases, 7 bases remained unmatched. This CDR3 has 16 residues. Germline-derived CDR1 and CDR2 are SGHRS and YFSETQ. CDR3 sequence: CASSLDGTGAGETQYF. The CDR3 nucleotides are TGCGCCAGCAGCTTGGATGGGACAGGGGCGGGGGAGACCCAGTACTTC.

The CDR3 loop reads CASSLLPRPVEPTNEKLFF. Here the CDR3 DNA reads TGCGCCAGCAGCTTGCTTCCGCGGCCAGTAGAACCAACTAATGAAAAACTGTTTTTT. The chain links TRBV5-1 to TRBJ1-4; D unresolved. Germline CDR1 reads SGHRS; CDR2 reads YFSETQ. V dropped 1 base and J dropped 0 bases, with 19 bases sitting between them. The CDR3 totals 19 residues. The full variable domain, with the rest looked up from reference TRBV5-1 and TRBJ1-4, is KAGVTQTPRYLIKTRGQQVTLSCSPISGHRSVSWYQQTPGQGLQFLFEYFSETQRNKGNFPGRFSGRQFSNSRSEMNVSTLELGDSALYLCASSLLPRPVEPTNEKLFFGSGTQLSVL.

The rearrangement uses TRBV7-2 and TRBJ2-1; no reliable D call. Germline V gives CDR1 SGHTA, CDR2 FQGNSA. The length of the CDR3 is 11 residues. The ends were cut back, 7 bases at V and 10 bases at J, with 11 bases in the middle. The CDR3 region has the DNA TGTGCCAGCACCCTAAAATCGGAGCAGTTCTTC. Residues: CASTLKSEQFF.

CDR3 bases: TGTGCCAGCAGCCCTCCCGGGGGGGGCAAAAACATTCAGTACTTC. It yields the protein CASSPPGGGKNIQYF. The chain couples TRBV28 to TRBJ2-4, with 8 bases aligning to TRBD2. Germline CDR1 MDHEN, CDR2 SYDVKM. With 6 bases clipped from V and 3 bases from J, the junction kept 7 bases outside the gene matches. This CDR3 comprises 15 residues.

V gene TRBV6-5 combines with J gene TRBJ2-3; possibly TRBD1 for D (5 bases). This CDR3 is 14 amino acids long. CDR1 and CDR2 (germline): MNHEY, SVGAGI. The germline V and J ends were trimmed by 6 bases and 0 bases, with 10 bases remaining between them. CDR3 DNA sequence: TGTGCCAGCAGCGGGTCAGGGAGCACAGATACGCAGTATTTT. As protein: CASSGSGSTDTQYF.

The chain couples TRBV5-1 to TRBJ2-7; D gene unclear. This CDR3 comprises 13 residues. Germline V lookup: CDR1 SGHRS, CDR2 YFSETQ. V lost 1 base, J lost 1 base, and 6 bases lay in between. CDR3 sequence: CASSLYLSYEQYF. The CDR3 DNA sequence: TGCGCCAGCAGCTTGTACCTTTCCTACGAGCAGTACTTC.

V gene TRBV30 combines with J gene TRBJ1-1; 7 bases match TRBD1. This CDR3 contains 14 residues. Germline values: CDR1 GTSNPN, CDR2 SVGIG (reference sequence). V shed 0 bases, J shed 1 base, and the junction held 2 bases outside the gene matches. Here the CDR3 reads CAWSVGQQNTEAFF. CDR3 DNA sequence: TGTGCCTGGAGTGTGGGACAGCAGAACACTGAAGCTTTCTTT.

This chain uses TRBV7-9 with TRBJ1-2; 11 nucleotides line up with TRBD1. Looked up from germline, CDR1 is SEHNR and CDR2 is FQNEAQ (reference sequence). The V gene end was trimmed by 2 bases and the J gene end by 4 bases; junction bases not matched to a gene: 6. The CDR3 has 16 amino acids. The CDR3 is CASSLSGQGARYGYTF. The DNA of the CDR3 is TGTGCCAGCAGCTTATCCGGACAGGGGGCGCGCTATGGCTACACCTTC.